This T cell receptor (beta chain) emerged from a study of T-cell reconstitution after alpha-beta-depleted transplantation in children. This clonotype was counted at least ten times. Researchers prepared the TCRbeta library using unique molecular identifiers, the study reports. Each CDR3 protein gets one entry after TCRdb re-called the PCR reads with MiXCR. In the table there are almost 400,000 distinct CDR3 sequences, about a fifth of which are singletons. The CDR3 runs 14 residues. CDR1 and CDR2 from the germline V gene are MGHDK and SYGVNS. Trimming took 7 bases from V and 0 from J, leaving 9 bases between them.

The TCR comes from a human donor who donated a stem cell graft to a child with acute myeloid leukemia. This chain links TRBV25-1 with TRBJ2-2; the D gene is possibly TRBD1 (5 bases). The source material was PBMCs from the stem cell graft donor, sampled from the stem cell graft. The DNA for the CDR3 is TGTGCCAGCACCCCAGGGTCGAACACCGGGGAGCTGTTTTTT. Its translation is CASTPGSNTGELFF.